These 22 T cell receptor beta chains were sequenced from one sample in a study of cytomegalovirus exposure and HLA in healthy donors (dated by TCRdb to 2017 to 2019). The library came from the immunoSEQ multiplex PCR assay. A mixture of 60 forward primers for TCR Vbeta segments and 13 reverse primers for TCR Jbeta segments was used in the multiplex PCR. Entries here come from immuneACCESS through TCRdb and include only in-frame sequences with V and J called. Some clones fail to appear in such tables; in the studies checked, an unresolved V gene covers under half of the shortfall, and the cause of the remainder is unknown. The sample has about 120,000 clones on record, roughly 83% of them singletons. Clones ranked in the top ten supply over 3.5% of the sample. Sequencing was carried out using PBMCs. The receptors derive from a young man in good health and CMV-seropositive.

The rearrangement links TRBV4-1 to TRBJ1-2, with 7 bases matching TRBD1. Looked up from germline, CDR1 is MGHRA and CDR2 is YSYEKL. CDR3 length equals 15 residues. The ends lost 8 bases at V and 3 bases at J; junction bases unmatched: 12. CDR3 coding DNA: TGCGCCAGCGGCCTTGGGACAGCTGGAGACTATGGCTACACCTTC. It specifies CASGLGTAGDYGYTF.

V usage is TRBV15 and J usage is TRBJ1-6; no clear D. There are 14 residues in the CDR3. Trimming took 0 bases from V and 10 from J, leaving 10 bases between them. Germline V lookup: CDR1 LNHNV, CDR2 YYDKDF (reference sequence). CDR3 sequence reads: CATSRDRGWSPLHF. In DNA, the CDR3 is TGTGCCACCAGCAGAGATCGAGGGTGGTCACCCCTCCACTTT.

The chain links TRBV5-1 to TRBJ1-1, with D tentatively TRBD1 (6 bases). This CDR3 comprises 14 residues. Trimming pared 0 bases from V and 5 bases from J, leaving 11 bases between. Germline CDR1 and CDR2: SGHRS and YFSETQ. The CDR3 here is CASSLDRAGTEAFF. The DNA for the CDR3 is TGCGCCAGCAGCTTGGACAGGGCAGGGACTGAAGCTTTCTTT. The entire variable domain, with the rest obtained from reference TRBV5-1 and TRBJ1-1, is as follows: KAGVTQTPRYLIKTRGQQVTLSCSPISGHRSVSWYQQTPGQGLQFLFEYFSETQRNKGNFPGRFSGRQFSNSRSEMNVSTLELGDSALYLCASSLDRAGTEAFFGQGTRLTVV.

The J gene is TRBJ1-1, the V gene TRBV5-4; D remains ambiguous. Deletions cut 0 bases from V and 0 bases from J, with 12 bases between. Germline-derived CDR1 and CDR2 are SGHNT and YYREEE (reference sequence). This CDR3 contains 16 residues. For the CDR3, the DNA is TGTGCCAGCAGCTTGGGAGGTTCCCTTTTGAACACTGAAGCTTTCTTT. Encoded protein: CASSLGGSLLNTEAFF. Supplemented by reference TRBV5-4 and TRBJ1-1, the full variable domain reads ETGVTQSPTHLIKTRGQQVTLRCSSQSGHNTVSWYQQALGQGPQFIFQYYREEENGRGNFPPRFSGLQFPNYSSELNVNALELDDSALYLCASSLGGSLLNTEAFFGQGTRLTVV.

The genes are TRBV7-2 and TRBJ1-1, with D maybe TRBD1 (6 bases). Looked up from germline, CDR1 is SGHTA and CDR2 is FQGNSA. The CDR3 loop spans 16 amino acids. V was clipped by 4 bases and J by 2 bases, with 17 bases between them. This CDR3 reads CASSSRGGRINTEAFF. CDR3 sequence (DNA): TGTGCCAGCAGCTCCCGGGGGGGGCGGATTAACACTGAAGCTTTCTTT. The full variable domain, rest sourced from reference TRBV7-2 and TRBJ1-1, is GAGVSQSPSNKVTEKGKDVELRCDPISGHTALYWYRQSLGQGLEFLIYFQGNSAPDKSGLPSDRFSAERTGGSVSTLTIQRTQQEDSAVYLCASSSRGGRINTEAFFGQGTRLTVV.

This rearrangement joins TRBV6-1 to TRBJ2-7; maybe TRBD2 (5 bases). Germline CDR1 reads MNHNS; CDR2 reads SASEGT. CDR3 length: 12 residues. The V end lost 8 bases, the J end lost 4 bases, and 12 bases lay between the germline ends. The CDR3 DNA is TGTGCCAGCTCCTCTGAGGGATACGAGCAGTACTTC. Translating gives CASSSEGYEQYF.

A single count supports this clone. The chain employs TRBV11-2 and TRBJ2-7, with 8 bases fitting TRBD1. There are 15 residues in the CDR3. Germline assignment: CDR1 SGHAT and CDR2 FQNNGV. The J segment lost 7 bases and the V segment lost 5 bases, leaving 13 bases of the junction unmatched. This CDR3 is CASSARDRHLKEQYF. The CDR3 region has the DNA TGTGCCAGCAGCGCCCGGGACAGGCACCTTAAAGAGCAGTACTTC.

The chain combines TRBV7-9 with TRBJ2-7, with a possible D match to TRBD1 (5 bases). The CDR3 consists of 13 residues. Trimming cost V 6 bases and J 3 bases, with 12 bases left between them. Germline assignment: CDR1 SEHNR and CDR2 FQNEAQ (reference sequence). This CDR3 reads CASRPIDSYEQYF. CDR3 DNA: TGTGCCAGCAGACCTATCGACAGCTACGAGCAGTACTTC.

The chain couples TRBV4-3 to TRBJ2-7, with 9 positions matching TRBD2. Germline lookup yields CDR1 LGHNA and CDR2 YSLEER. Trimming cost V 1 base and J 5 bases; bases outside gene matches: 9. CDR3 length: 16 residues. As DNA, the CDR3 is TGCGCCAGCAGCCAAGTTGGCGGGGGGGCCTTCGACGAGCAGTACTTC. As protein: CASSQVGGGAFDEQYF.

This clone has only one observation. V and J are TRBV6-4 and TRBJ2-1; 9 positions agree with TRBD1. V lost 3 bases, J lost 0 bases, and 0 bases stayed unmatched. The CDR3 totals 15 residues. Germline values: CDR1 MRHNA, CDR2 SNTAGT. CDR3 DNA: TGTGCCAGCAGTGAGGACAGGGGCTCCTACAATGAGCAGTTCTTC. Translation gives CASSEDRGSYNEQFF.

The chain joins TRBV7-9 to TRBJ1-3; 8 bases are shared with TRBD1. This CDR3 has 17 amino acids. With V trimmed by 5 bases and J by 0 bases, 9 bases remained unmatched. CDR1 SEHNR and CDR2 FQNEAQ come from the germline V gene (reference sequence). CDR3 protein: CASSPQKGQGSGNTIYF. In DNA, the CDR3 is TGTGCCAGCAGCCCGCAGAAAGGACAGGGCTCTGGAAACACCATATATTTT.

The rearrangement links TRBV18 to TRBJ1-2, with 9 bases identical to TRBD1. CDR3 length equals 14 residues. The V segment lost 5 bases and the J segment 4 bases; nucleotides outside the gene matches: 5. Germline V CDR1 and CDR2: KGHSH, LQKENI. The CDR3 nucleotides read TGTGCCAGCTCAGCACAGGGGGCTGGCTATGGCTACACCTTC. It encodes CASSAQGAGYGYTF.

The CDR3: CASSEAGTSAYNEQFF. CDR3 bases: TGTGCCAGCAGTGAAGCCGGGACTAGCGCCTACAATGAGCAGTTCTTC. The V gene is TRBV2, the J gene TRBJ2-1, with 10 bases fitting TRBD2. Germline assignment: CDR1 SNHLY and CDR2 FYNNEI. The CDR3 runs to 16 residues. V shed 0 bases and J 2 bases; nucleotides not matched to a gene: 1.

The rearrangement uses TRBV19 and TRBJ1-3; D remains unclear. The germline gives CDR1 LNHDA, CDR2 SQIVND (reference sequence). The CDR3 extends over 16 amino acids. Between the trimmed V and J ends, which lost 6 bases and 4 bases, there was a span of 19 bases. The CDR3 sequence: CASSLVTGAKGNTIYF. As DNA, the CDR3 is TGTGCCAGTAGCTTAGTCACGGGAGCAAAGGGAAACACCATATATTTT.

V is TRBV13 and J is TRBJ2-1; 14 bases map to TRBD2. Germline trimming cut 4 bases from V and 7 bases from J; bases unmatched to any gene: 3. Per germline, CDR1 PRHDT and CDR2 FYEKMQ (reference sequence). The CDR3 spans 15 residues. The chain's CDR3 is CASSSGLAGGNEQFF. The CDR3 bases are TGTGCCAGCAGCTCCGGACTAGCGGGGGGTAATGAGCAGTTCTTC.

V and J are TRBV9 and TRBJ2-7, with D possibly matching TRBD2 (6 bases). The V end was cut by 0 bases, the J end by 1 base, with 8 bases between. Germline V gives CDR1 SGDLS, CDR2 YYNGEE. The CDR3 extends over 14 amino acids. CDR3 coding DNA: TGTGCCAGCAGCGTAGTCGGAGGGTCCTACGAGCAGTACTTC. This gives the protein CASSVVGGSYEQYF.

The V call is TRBV6-1, the J call TRBJ2-7; 9 nucleotides match TRBD1. This CDR3 has 17 amino acids. CDR1 and CDR2 from the germline V gene are MNHNS and SASEGT. J gave up 0 bases and V 1 base, and 7 bases lay outside the gene matches. The CDR3 here is CASSEGVRGQGSYEQYF. The CDR3, as DNA: TGTGCCAGCAGTGAAGGGGTTCGGGGACAGGGCTCCTACGAGCAGTACTTC.

In its sample, this clone was seen a few times. The V gene is TRBV4-2, the J gene TRBJ2-7; 8 positions agree with TRBD2. V shed 0 bases, J shed 2 bases, and the junction held 0 bases outside the gene matches. Per the germline V gene, CDR1 is LGHNA and CDR2 is YNFKEQ. This CDR3 is built from 14 residues. The CDR3 spells CASSQDGGAYEQYF. As DNA, the CDR3 is TGTGCCAGCAGCCAAGACGGGGGGGCCTACGAGCAGTACTTC.

The J gene is TRBJ2-7, the V gene TRBV4-3; 8 nucleotides align to TRBD2. The CDR3 totals 17 residues. Trimming removed 0 bases from V and 1 base from J; junction bases left unmatched: 8. Germline V lookup: CDR1 LGHNA, CDR2 YSLEER. CDR3 sequence (DNA): TGCGCCAGCAGCCAAGATTTTGTGGCTAGCGGGTCCTACGAGCAGTACTTC. Amino acids: CASSQDFVASGSYEQYF.

This sequence joins TRBV6-6 and TRBJ2-5, with D uncertain. The CDR3 extends over 11 amino acids. Germline-derived CDR1 and CDR2 are MNHNY and SVGAGI (reference sequence). Trimming removed 7 bases at V and 5 bases at J, with 8 bases between. CDR3 sequence (DNA): TGTGCCAGCAAAGCGTCGGAGACCCAGTACTTC. It translates to CASKASETQYF.

The chain links TRBV19 to TRBJ2-7; D possibly corresponds to TRBD1 (5 bases). V lost 5 bases to trimming and J lost 0 bases, with 11 bases between them. Per the germline V gene, CDR1 is LNHDA and CDR2 is SQIVND (reference sequence). The CDR3 totals 14 residues. This chain's CDR3 is CASSPSDISYEQYF. CDR3 DNA: TGTGCCAGTAGTCCTTCGGACATCTCCTACGAGCAGTACTTC.

The V gene is TRBV9, the J gene TRBJ1-4; D unresolved. Trimming left V 4 bases short and J 0 bases short, with 10 bases between. The V gene's germline CDR1 is SGDLS and CDR2 YYNGEE. This CDR3 contains 15 residues. The CDR3 region is CASSPRRTTNEKLFF. The CDR3 nucleotides are TGTGCCAGCAGCCCCAGAAGAACAACTAATGAAAAACTGTTTTTT.